This TCR beta chain was recovered during a study of technical replicates of blood from a handful of donors (dated by TCRdb to the late 2010s). Libraries came from the immunoSEQ multiplex PCR assay. Entries here come from immuneACCESS through TCRdb and include only in-frame sequences with V and J called. Some clones fail to appear in such tables; in the studies checked, an unresolved V gene covers under half of the shortfall, and the cause of the remainder is unknown. This sample comprises tens of thousands of clones, roughly 98% of them detected only once. Together, the top ten hold over 0.15% of the sample. Turning to this clone: Its antigen specificity is not known. No per-base quality is available; no much larger clone lies one base away.

Reading the germline V gene (reference sequence) gives CDR1 MNHNY and CDR2 SVGAGI. V drops 2 bases and J drops 7 bases, leaving 12 bases in between. The CDR3 covers 14 residues, taking in both the cysteine and the phenylalanine. Kept here is only the CDR3 DNA, which spans 42 bases and is read in frame from base 1. This receptor was taken from a human donor in good health. The sequence joins TRBV6-6 to TRBJ1-5; a confident D gene designation cannot be given. Source material: T cells isolated from PBMCs. At the DNA level, the sequence is TGTGCCAGCAGTTACGGGCAGGCCCGGCAGCCCCAGCATTTT. This sequence encodes CASSYGQARQPQHF.